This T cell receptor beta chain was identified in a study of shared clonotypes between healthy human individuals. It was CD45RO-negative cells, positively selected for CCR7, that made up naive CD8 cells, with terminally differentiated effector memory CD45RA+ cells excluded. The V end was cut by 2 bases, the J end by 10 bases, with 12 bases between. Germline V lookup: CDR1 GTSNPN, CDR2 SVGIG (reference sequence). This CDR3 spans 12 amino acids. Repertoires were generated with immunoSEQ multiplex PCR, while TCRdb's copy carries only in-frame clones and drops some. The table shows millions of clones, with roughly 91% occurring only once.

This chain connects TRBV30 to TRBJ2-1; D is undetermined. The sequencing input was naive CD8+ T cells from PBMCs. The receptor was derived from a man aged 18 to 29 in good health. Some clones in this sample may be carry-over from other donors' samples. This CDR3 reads CAWSLDPQEQFF. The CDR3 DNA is TGTGCCTGGAGTTTGGACCCCCAGGAGCAGTTCTTC.